This paragraph reports one T cell receptor (beta chain). Its antigen has not been determined. Per-base quality was not reported, and no clone a single base away is much larger than it. To prepare the library, the immunoSEQ multiplex PCR assay was applied. TCRdb provides this immuneACCESS table in a form limited to in-frame rearrangements. Some clones are lacking; in checked studies, under half of them reflect an unresolved V gene, and why the rest are absent is not known. Present in this sample are approximately 83,000 clones, over 85% of which were seen just once. The ten largest make up around 4.5% of the sample. This record comes from a study of T cell changes during pregnancy in multiple sclerosis (dated by TCRdb to the late 2010s). Turning to the overall study: The study examined how the T cell repertoire changed over the course of pregnancy in women with multiple sclerosis.

The CDR3 runs 15 amino acids, cysteine and phenylalanine included. Only the CDR3 DNA stays, 45 bases, in frame from base 1. CDR1 is given as MRHNA and CDR2 as SNTAGT, both from the germline V gene. From V the trimming removes 3 bases and from J it removes 5 bases, while the gene matches leave 3 bases of the junction unaccounted for. The rearranged chain carries TRBV6-4 and TRBJ1-6; the junction holds 8 bases that match TRBD1. Source: peripheral blood, taken in the first trimester of pregnancy. The clonotype was recovered from a female donor with multiple sclerosis, enrolled in a pregnancy study. The CDR3 in this case is CASSETTGDNSPLHF. The sequenced DNA is TGTGCCAGCAGTGAAACGACAGGGGATAATTCACCCCTCCACTTT.